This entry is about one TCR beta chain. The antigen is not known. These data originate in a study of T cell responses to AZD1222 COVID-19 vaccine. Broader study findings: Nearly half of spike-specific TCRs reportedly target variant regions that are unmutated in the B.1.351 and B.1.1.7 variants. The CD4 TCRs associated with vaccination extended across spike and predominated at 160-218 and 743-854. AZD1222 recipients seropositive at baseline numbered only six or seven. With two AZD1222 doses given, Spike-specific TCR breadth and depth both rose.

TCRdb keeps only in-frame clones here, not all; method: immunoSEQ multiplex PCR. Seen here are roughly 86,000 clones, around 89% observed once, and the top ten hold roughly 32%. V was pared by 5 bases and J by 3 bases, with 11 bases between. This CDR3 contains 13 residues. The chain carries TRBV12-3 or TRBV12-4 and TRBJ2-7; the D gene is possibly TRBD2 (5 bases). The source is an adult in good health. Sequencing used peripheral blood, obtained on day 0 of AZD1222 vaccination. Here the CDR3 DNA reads TGTGCCAGCAGTCGACTACTTCTCTACGAGCAGTACTTC. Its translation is CASSRLLLYEQYF.